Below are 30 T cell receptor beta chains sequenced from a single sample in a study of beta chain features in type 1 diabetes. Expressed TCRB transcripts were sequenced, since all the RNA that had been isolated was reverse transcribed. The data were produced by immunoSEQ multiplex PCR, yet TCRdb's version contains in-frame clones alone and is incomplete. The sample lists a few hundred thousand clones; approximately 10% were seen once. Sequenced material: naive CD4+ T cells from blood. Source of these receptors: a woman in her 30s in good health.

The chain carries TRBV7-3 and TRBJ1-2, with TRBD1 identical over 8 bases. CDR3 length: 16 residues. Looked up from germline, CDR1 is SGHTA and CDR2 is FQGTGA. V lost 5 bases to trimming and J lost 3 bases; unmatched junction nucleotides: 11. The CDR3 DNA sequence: TGTGCCAGCAGCCTACGGACAGGGCCCTCGGACTATGGCTACACCTTC. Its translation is CASSLRTGPSDYGYTF.

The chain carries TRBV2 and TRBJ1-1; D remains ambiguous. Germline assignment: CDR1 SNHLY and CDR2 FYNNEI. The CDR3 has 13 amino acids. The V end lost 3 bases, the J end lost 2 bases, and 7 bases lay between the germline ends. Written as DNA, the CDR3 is TGTGCCAGCAGTGACCTGTTAAACACTGAAGCTTTCTTT. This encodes CASSDLLNTEAFF.

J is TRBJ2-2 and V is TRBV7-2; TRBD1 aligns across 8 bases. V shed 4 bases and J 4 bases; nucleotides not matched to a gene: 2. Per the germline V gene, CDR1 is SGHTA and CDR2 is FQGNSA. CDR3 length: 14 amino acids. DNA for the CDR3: TGTGCCAGCAGCTATGGGACAGGCACCGGGGAGCTGTTTTTT. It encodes CASSYGTGTGELFF. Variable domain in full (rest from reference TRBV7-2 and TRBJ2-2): GAGVSQSPSNKVTEKGKDVELRCDPISGHTALYWYRQSLGQGLEFLIYFQGNSAPDKSGLPSDRFSAERTGGSVSTLTIQRTQQEDSAVYLCASSYGTGTGELFFGEGSRLTVL.

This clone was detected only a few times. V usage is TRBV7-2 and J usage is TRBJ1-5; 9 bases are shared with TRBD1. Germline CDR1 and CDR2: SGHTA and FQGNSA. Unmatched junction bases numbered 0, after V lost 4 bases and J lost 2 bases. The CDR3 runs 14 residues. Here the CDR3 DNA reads TGTGCCAGCAGCTGGACAGGGGGCAATCAGCCCCAGCATTTT. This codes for CASSWTGGNQPQHF.

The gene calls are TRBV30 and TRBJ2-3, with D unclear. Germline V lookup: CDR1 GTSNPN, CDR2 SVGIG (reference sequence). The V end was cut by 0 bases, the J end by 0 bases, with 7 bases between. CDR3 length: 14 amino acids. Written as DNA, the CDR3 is TGTGCCTGGAGTGTAGCGTACAGCACAGATACGCAGTATTTT. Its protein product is CAWSVAYSTDTQYF.

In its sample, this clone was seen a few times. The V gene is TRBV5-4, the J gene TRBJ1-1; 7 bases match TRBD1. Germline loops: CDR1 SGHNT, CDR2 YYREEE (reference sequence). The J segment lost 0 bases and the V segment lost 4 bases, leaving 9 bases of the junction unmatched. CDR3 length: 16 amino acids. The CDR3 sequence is CASSTTTGTMNTEAFF. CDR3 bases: TGTGCCAGCAGCACGACGACAGGGACCATGAACACTGAAGCTTTCTTT.

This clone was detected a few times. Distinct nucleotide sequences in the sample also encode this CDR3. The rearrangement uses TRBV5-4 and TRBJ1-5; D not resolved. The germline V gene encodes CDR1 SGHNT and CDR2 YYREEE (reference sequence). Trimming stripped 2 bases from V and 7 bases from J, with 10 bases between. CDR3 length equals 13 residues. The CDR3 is CASSFEGGQPQHF. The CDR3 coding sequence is TGTGCCAGCAGCTTTGAGGGAGGCCAGCCCCAGCATTTT.

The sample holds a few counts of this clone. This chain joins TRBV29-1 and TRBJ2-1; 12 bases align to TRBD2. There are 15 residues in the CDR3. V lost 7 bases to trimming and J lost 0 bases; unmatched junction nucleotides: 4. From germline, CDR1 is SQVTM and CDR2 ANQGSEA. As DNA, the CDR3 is TGCAGCGCAACACTAGCGGGAGGCTCCTACAATGAGCAGTTCTTC. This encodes CSATLAGGSYNEQFF.

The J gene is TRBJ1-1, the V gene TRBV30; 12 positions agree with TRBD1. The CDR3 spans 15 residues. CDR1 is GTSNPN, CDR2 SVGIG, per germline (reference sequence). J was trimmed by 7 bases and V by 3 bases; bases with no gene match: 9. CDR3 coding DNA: TGTGCCTGGAGAGAGTGGGGACAGGGGGCTGGTGAAGCTTTCTTT. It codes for CAWREWGQGAGEAFF. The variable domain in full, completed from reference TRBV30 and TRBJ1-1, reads SQTIHQWPATLVQPVGSPLSLECTVEGTSNPNLYWYRQAAGRGLQLLFYSVGIGQISSEVPQNLSASRPQDRQFILSSKKLLLSDSGFYLCAWREWGQGAGEAFFGQGTRLTVV.

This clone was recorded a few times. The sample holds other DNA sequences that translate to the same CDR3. CDR3 protein: CASSEQGGQPQHF. The CDR3 nucleotides read TGTGCCAGTAGTGAGCAGGGGGGTCAGCCCCAGCATTTT. This chain connects TRBV19 to TRBJ1-5, with 7 bases fitting TRBD1. The CDR3 loop spans 13 amino acids. Looked up from germline, CDR1 is LNHDA and CDR2 is SQIVND (reference sequence). V shed 5 bases, J shed 6 bases, and the junction held 4 bases outside the gene matches.

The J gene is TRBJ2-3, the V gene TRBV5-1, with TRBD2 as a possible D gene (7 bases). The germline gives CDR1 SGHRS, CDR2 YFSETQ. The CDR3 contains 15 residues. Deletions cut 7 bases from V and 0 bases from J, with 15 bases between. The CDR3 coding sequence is TGCGCCAGCGCTGGGGGGGCAGCTAGCACAGATACGCAGTATTTT. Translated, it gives CASAGGAASTDTQYF. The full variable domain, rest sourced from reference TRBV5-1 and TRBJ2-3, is KAGVTQTPRYLIKTRGQQVTLSCSPISGHRSVSWYQQTPGQGLQFLFEYFSETQRNKGNFPGRFSGRQFSNSRSEMNVSTLELGDSALYLCASAGGAASTDTQYFGPGTRLTVL.

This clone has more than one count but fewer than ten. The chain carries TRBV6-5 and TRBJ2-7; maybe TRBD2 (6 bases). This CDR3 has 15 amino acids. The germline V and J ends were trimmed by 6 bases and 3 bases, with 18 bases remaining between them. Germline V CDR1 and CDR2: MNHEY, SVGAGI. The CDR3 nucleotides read TGTGCCAGCAGGCGGACTATGGGAGGCCTCTACGAGCAGTACTTC. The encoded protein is CASRRTMGGLYEQYF.

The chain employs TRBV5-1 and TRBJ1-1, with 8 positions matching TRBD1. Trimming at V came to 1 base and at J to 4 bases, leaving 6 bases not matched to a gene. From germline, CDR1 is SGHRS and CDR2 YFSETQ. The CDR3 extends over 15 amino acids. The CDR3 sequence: CASSLTPQGGTEAFF. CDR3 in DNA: TGCGCCAGCAGCTTGACCCCACAGGGGGGCACTGAAGCTTTCTTT.

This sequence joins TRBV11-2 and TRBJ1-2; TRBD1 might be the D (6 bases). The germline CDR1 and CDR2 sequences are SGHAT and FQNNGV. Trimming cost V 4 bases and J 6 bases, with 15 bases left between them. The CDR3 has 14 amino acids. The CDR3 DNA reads TGTGCCAGCAGCTGGGACATTCAAGTGCATGGCTACACCTTC. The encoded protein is CASSWDIQVHGYTF.

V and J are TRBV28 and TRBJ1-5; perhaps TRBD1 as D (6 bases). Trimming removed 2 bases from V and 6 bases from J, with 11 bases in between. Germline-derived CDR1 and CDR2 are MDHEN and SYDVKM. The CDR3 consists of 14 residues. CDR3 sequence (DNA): TGTGCCAGCAGTTTAAGGGCAGGGGTTCAGCCCCAGCATTTT. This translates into CASSLRAGVQPQHF.

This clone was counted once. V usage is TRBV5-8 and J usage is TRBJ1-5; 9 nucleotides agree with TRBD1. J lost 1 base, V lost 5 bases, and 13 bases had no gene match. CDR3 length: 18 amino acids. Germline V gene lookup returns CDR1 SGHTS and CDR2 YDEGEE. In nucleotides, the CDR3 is TGTGCCAGCAGTCCAAAGCGCCGGACAGGGGAAAGCAATCAGCCCCAGCATTTT. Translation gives CASSPKRRTGESNQPQHF.

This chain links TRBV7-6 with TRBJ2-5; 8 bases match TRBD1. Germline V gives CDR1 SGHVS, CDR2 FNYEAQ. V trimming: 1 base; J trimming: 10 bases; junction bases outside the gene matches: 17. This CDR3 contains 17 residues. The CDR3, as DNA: TGTGCCAGCAGCTTAGGGTCCCGAGGCCCATTCAGGGGGCTCCAGTACTTC. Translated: CASSLGSRGPFRGLQYF.

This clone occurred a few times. The CDR3 here is CASSLSPGYNEQFF. The DNA for the CDR3 is TGTGCCAGCAGCTTATCCCCCGGCTACAATGAGCAGTTCTTC. The rearrangement joins TRBV7-3 to TRBJ2-1, with unresolved D. V lost 2 bases and J 3 bases, leaving 8 bases between the germline ends. This CDR3 spans 14 amino acids. Germline loops: CDR1 SGHTA, CDR2 FQGTGA.

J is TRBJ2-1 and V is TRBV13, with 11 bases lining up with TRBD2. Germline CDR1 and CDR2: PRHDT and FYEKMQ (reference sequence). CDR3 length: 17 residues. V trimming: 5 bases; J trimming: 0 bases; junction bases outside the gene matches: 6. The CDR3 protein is CASSPGTSGSSYNEQFF. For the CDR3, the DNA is TGTGCCAGCAGCCCCGGGACTAGCGGAAGCTCCTACAATGAGCAGTTCTTC.

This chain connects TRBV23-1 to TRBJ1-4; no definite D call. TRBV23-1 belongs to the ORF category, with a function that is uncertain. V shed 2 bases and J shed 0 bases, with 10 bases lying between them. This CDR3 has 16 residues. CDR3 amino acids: CASSQKAAATNEKLFF. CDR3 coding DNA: TGCGCCAGCAGTCAAAAAGCGGCCGCAACTAATGAAAAACTGTTTTTT.

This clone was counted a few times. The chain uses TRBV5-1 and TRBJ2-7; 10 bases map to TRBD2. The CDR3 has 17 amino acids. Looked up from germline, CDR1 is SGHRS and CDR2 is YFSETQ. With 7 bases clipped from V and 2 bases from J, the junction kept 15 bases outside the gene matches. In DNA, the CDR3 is TGCGCCAGCCAGGGGGGGTTGGGGACTAGCGCACCCTACGAGCAGTACTTC. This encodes CASQGGLGTSAPYEQYF.

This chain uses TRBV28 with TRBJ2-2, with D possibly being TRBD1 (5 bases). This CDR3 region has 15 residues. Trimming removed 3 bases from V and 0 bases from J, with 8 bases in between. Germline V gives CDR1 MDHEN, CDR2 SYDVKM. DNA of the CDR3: TGTGCCAGCAGTTTGTGGACAACGAACACCGGGGAGCTGTTTTTT. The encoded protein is CASSLWTTNTGELFF.

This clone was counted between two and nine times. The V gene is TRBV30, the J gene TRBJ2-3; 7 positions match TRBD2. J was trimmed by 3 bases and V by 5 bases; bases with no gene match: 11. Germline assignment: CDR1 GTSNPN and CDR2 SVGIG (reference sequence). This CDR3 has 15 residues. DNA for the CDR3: TGTGCCTGGGAGGAAGCTAGCGGCTTAACAGATACGCAGTATTTT. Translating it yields CAWEEASGLTDTQYF.

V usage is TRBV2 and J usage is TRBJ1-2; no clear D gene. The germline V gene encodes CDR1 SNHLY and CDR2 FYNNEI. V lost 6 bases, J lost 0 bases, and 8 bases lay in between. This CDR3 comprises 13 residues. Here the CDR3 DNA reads TGTGCCAGCAGCGGTGAAACTAACTATGGCTACACCTTC. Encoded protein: CASSGETNYGYTF. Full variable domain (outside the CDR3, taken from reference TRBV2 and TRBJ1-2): EPEVTQTPSHQVTQMGQEVILRCVPISNHLYFYWYRQILGQKVEFLVSFYNNEISEKSEIFDDQFSVERPDGSNFTLKIRSTKLEDSAMYFCASSGETNYGYTFGSGTRLTVV.

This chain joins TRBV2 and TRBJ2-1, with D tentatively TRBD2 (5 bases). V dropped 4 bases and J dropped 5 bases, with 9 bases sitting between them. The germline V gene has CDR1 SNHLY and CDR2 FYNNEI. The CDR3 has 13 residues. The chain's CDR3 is CASSGERNNEQFF. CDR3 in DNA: TGTGCCAGCAGTGGAGAGCGGAACAATGAGCAGTTCTTC.

CDR3 sequence reads: CASSHPQRSSYNEQFF. CDR3 DNA: TGCGCCAGCAGCCACCCCCAGCGGAGCTCCTACAATGAGCAGTTCTTC. This rearrangement joins TRBV4-1 to TRBJ2-1, with D tentatively TRBD2 (5 bases). The V end was cut by 3 bases, the J end by 0 bases, with 12 bases between. The germline V gene has CDR1 MGHRA and CDR2 YSYEKL. The CDR3 runs 16 residues.

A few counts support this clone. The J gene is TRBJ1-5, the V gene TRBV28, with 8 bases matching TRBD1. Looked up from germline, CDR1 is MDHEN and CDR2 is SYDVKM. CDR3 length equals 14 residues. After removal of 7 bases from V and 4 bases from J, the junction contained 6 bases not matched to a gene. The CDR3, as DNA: TGTGCCAGCACCTCAGGGACAGGTAATCAGCCCCAGCATTTT. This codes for CASTSGTGNQPQHF.

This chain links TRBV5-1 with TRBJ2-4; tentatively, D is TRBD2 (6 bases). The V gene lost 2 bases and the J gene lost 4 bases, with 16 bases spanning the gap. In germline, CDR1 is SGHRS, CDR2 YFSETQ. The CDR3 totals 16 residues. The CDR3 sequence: CASSFSPGEVKNIQYF. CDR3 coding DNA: TGCGCCAGCAGCTTCTCCCCCGGGGAGGTGAAAAACATTCAGTACTTC.

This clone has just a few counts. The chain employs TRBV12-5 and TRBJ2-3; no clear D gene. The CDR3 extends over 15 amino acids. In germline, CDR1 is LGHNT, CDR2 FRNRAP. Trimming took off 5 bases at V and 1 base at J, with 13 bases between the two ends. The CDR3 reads CASGEGDRRTDTQYF. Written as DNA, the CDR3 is TGTGCTAGTGGTGAAGGAGACCGTCGCACAGATACGCAGTATTTT.

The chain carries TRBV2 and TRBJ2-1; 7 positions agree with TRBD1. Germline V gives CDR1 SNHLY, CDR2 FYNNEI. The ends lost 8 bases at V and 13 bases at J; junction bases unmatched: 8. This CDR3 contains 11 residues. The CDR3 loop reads CASAGTAHQFF. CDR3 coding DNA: TGTGCCAGCGCCGGGACAGCACATCAGTTCTTC.